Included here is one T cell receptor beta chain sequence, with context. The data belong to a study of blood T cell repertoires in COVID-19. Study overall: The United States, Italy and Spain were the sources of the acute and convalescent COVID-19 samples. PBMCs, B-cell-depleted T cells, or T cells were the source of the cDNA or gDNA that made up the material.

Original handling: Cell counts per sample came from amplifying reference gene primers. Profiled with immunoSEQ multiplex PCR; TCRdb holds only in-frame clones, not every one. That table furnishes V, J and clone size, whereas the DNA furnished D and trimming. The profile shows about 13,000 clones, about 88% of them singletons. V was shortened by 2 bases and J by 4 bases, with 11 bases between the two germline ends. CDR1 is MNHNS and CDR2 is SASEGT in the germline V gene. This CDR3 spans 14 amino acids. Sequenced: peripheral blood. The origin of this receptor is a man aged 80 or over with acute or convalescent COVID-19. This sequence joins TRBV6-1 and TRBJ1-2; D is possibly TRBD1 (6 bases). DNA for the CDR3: TGTGCCAGCAGTGAAATACAGGGCCTCTATGGCTACACCTTC. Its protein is CASSEIQGLYGYTF.